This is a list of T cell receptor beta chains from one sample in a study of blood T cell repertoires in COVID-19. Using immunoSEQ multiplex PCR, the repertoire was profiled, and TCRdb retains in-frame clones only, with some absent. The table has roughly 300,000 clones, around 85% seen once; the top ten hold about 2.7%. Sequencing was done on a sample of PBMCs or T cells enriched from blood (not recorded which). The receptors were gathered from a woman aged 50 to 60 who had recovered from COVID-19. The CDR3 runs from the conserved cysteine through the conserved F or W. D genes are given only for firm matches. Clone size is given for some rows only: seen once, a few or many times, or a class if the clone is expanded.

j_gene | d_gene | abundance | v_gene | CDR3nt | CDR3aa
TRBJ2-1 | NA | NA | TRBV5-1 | TGCGCCAGTAACCGGGGGATCGACAATGAGCAGTTCTTC | CASNRGIDNEQFF
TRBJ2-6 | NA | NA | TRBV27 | TGTGCCAGCAGTTTATACTCGGGTACCGGGGCCAACGTCCTGACTTTC | CASSLYSGTGANVLTF
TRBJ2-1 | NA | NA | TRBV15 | TGTGCCACCAGCAGAGGGCAGGATTACAATGAGCAGTTCTTC | CATSRGQDYNEQFF
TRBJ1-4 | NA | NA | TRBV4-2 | TGTGCCAGCCGGGGAGGGGGAGATGAAAAACTGTTTTTT | CASRGGGDEKLFF
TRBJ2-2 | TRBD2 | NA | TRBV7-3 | TGTGCCAGCAGCCCGGGACTAGCGGACACCGGGGAGCTGTTTTTT | CASSPGLADTGELFF
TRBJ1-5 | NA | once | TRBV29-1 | TGCAGCGTTGAGCCAGGGTACTTTATCTATAGCAATCAGCCCCAGCATTTT | CSVEPGYFIYSNQPQHF
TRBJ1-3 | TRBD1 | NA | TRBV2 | TGTGCCAGCAGTGAAGTGATGACAGGGACTGGAAACACCATATATTTT | CASSEVMTGTGNTIYF
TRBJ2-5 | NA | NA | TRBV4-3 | TGCGCCAGCAGCGCCCAGGGGCGGGCCGAAGAGACCCAGTACTTC | CASSAQGRAEETQYF
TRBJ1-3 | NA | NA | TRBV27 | TGTGCCAGCAGACAGACCTCTGGAAACACCATATATTTT | CASRQTSGNTIYF
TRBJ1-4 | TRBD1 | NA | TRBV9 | TGTGCCAGCAGCGTAGCTACGACAGGGGAAGAAAAACTGTTTTTT | CASSVATTGEEKLFF
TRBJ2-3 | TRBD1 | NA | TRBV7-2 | TGTGCCAGCAGCTTAAGACAGGGTAGCACAGATACGCAGTATTTT | CASSLRQGSTDTQYF
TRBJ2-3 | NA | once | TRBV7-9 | TGTGCCAGCAGCTTTCCCCCACGTCACGGGGAGCCCACAGATACGCAGTATTTT | CASSFPPRHGEPTDTQYF
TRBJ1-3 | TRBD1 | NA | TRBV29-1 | TGCAGCGTTGAAGCCGGACAGGCCGTCTCTGGAAACACCATATATTTT | CSVEAGQAVSGNTIYF
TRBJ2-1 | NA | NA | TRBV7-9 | TGTGCCAGCAGCTCCGCCGAGGGGGCGGGAAACAATGAGCAGTTCTTC | CASSSAEGAGNNEQFF
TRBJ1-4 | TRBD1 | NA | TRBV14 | TGTGCCAGCAGCCAGACCACAGGGGCTAATGAAAAACTGTTTTTT | CASSQTTGANEKLFF
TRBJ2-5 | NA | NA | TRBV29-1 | TGCAGCTCAGGGATGACTGGCGAGACCCAGTACTTC | CSSGMTGETQYF
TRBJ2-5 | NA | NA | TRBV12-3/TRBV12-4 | TGTGCCAGCAGCTCGGGGTGGCAAGAGACCCAGTACTTC | CASSSGWQETQYF
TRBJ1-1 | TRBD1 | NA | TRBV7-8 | TGTGCCAGCAGCTTAGACAGGGGGAACACTGAAGCTTTCTTT | CASSLDRGNTEAFF
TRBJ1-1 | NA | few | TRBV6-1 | TGTGCCAGCAGTGAAGCGCTTGGGGGGAACATTAACACTGAAGCTTTCTTT | CASSEALGGNINTEAFF
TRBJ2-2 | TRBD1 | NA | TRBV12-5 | TGTGCTAGTGGGTCAGGGGGCAATCGCCCCGGGGAGCTGTTTTTT | CASGSGGNRPGELFF
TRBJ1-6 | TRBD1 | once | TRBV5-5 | TGTGCCAGCAGCTACCCCGGGACAGGGGGCCGGTCACCCCTCCACTTT | CASSYPGTGGRSPLHF
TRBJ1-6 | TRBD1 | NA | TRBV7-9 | TGTGCCAGCAGCGAACCGGGACAGCTTAATTCACCCCTCCACTTT | CASSEPGQLNSPLHF
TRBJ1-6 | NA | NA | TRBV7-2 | TGTGCCAGCAGCCTGGGGACACCAGATAATTCACCCCTCCACTTT | CASSLGTPDNSPLHF
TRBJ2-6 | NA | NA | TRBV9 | TGTGCCAGCAGCGTAGGGGCAGGCGGGGCCAACGTCCTGACTTTC | CASSVGAGGANVLTF
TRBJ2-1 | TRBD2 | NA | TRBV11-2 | TGTGCCAGCAGCCGGAGCGGGACGATTATAGATGAGCAGTTCTTC | CASSRSGTIIDEQFF
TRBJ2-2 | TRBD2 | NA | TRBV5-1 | TGCGCCAGCAGCCTCGGACTAGCGGGTTCTTACACCGGGGAGCTGTTTTTT | CASSLGLAGSYTGELFF
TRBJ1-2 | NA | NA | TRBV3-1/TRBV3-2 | TGTGCCAGCAGCCAAGGACGGACAGACTATGGCTACACCTTC | CASSQGRTDYGYTF
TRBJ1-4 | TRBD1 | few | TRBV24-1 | TGTGCCACCAGTGCCGTGACAGGGGGCTATGAAAAACTGTTTTTT | CATSAVTGGYEKLFF
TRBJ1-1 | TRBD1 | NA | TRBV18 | TGTGCCAGCTCTCCGACAACAGGGGGTACTACTGAAGCTTTCTTT | CASSPTTGGTTEAFF
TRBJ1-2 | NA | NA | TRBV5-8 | TGTGCCAGCAGCTTGCCGCGCGGAGACTTACCTCTTTATGGCTACACCTTC | CASSLPRGDLPLYGYTF
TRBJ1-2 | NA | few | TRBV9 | TGTGCCAGCAGCGTAGTCGGGGGGCGCGGCGGCTACACCTTC | CASSVVGGRGGYTF
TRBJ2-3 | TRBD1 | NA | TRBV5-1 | TGCGCCAGCAGCCCCGGGACAGCTAGAGATACGCAGTATTTT | CASSPGTARDTQYF
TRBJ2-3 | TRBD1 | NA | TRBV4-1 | TGCGCCAGCAGCCCTGAGGGACAGATGCTCGCCACAGATACGCAGTATTTT | CASSPEGQMLATDTQYF
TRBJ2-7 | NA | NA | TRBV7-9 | TGTGCCAGCAGCTTAGTCGGGGTATTGCACGAGCAGTACTTC | CASSLVGVLHEQYF
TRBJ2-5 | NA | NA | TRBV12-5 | TGTGCTAGTGGTTCTGGTGCGGTACAAGAGACCCAGTACTTC | CASGSGAVQETQYF
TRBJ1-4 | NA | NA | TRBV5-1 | TGCGCCAGCAGCTTGGTACGAGGCCGGAATGAAAAACTGTTTTTT | CASSLVRGRNEKLFF
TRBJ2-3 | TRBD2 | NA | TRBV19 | TGTGCCAGTAGTATCCTAGGTGCGGGAGCCCCAGATACGCAGTATTTT | CASSILGAGAPDTQYF
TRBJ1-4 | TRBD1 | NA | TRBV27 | TGTGCCAGCAGACTGAGGGGGCGATCTGAAAAACTGTTTTTT | CASRLRGRSEKLFF
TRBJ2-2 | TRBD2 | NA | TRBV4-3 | TGCGCCAGCAGCCAAGATGGGACTAGCTTTGGGGAGCTGTTTTTT | CASSQDGTSFGELFF
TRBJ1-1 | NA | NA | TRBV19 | TGTGCCAGTAGTTCGTGGGAACGGGGAGCTTTCTTT | CASSSWERGAFF
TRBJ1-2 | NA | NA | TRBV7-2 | TGTGCCAGCAGCCTCCAGGTTTTCTCTGGCTACACCTTC | CASSLQVFSGYTF
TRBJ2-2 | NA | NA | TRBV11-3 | TGTGCCAGCAGCTTAGATCTGACCGGGGAGCTGTTTTTT | CASSLDLTGELFF
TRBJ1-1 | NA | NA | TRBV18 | TGTGCCACCTCAGGTCTCCCCGGGGACACTGAAGCTTTCTTT | CATSGLPGDTEAFF
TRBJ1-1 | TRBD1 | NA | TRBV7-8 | TGTGCCAGCAGCCTTACGGCAGGGGGCTTGACTGAAGCTTTCTTT | CASSLTAGGLTEAFF
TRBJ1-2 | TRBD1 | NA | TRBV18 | TGTGCCAGCTCACCCCTGGACAGGGGCCAGGATGGCTACACCTTC | CASSPLDRGQDGYTF
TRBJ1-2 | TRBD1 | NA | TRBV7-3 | TGTGCCAGCAGCTTAGGACAGGGCTTTGGCTACACCTTC | CASSLGQGFGYTF
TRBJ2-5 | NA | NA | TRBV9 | TGTGCCAGCAGCCCGAGTGGCACAGTCGCGTCCCAGTACTTC | CASSPSGTVASQYF
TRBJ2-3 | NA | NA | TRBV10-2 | TGCGCCAGCAGTGAGCTAGCGCGCGGCCTTACAGATACGCAGTATTTT | CASSELARGLTDTQYF
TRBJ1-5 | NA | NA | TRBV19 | TGTGCCAGTACCCCGGAAGGGGTTGTCCAGCCCCAGCATTTT | CASTPEGVVQPQHF
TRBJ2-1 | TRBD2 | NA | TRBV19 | TGTGCCAGTAGTTCTAGACTCCCTACTGCCAGCGGGGGTTATGGTGAGCAGTTCTTC | CASSSRLPTASGGYGEQFF
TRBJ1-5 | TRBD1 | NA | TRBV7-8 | TGTGCCAGCAGTCTTACAGGGGGCGGCAATCAGCCCCAGCATTTT | CASSLTGGGNQPQHF
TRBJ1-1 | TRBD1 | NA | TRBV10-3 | TGTGCCATCAGCAGGGACAGGGTCACTGAAGCTTTCTTT | CAISRDRVTEAFF
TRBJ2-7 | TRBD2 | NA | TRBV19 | TGTGCCAGTAGTAGAGACCTAGCGGGGAGCTCCTACGAGCAGTACTTC | CASSRDLAGSSYEQYF
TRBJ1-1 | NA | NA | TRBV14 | NA | CASSSSAEAFF